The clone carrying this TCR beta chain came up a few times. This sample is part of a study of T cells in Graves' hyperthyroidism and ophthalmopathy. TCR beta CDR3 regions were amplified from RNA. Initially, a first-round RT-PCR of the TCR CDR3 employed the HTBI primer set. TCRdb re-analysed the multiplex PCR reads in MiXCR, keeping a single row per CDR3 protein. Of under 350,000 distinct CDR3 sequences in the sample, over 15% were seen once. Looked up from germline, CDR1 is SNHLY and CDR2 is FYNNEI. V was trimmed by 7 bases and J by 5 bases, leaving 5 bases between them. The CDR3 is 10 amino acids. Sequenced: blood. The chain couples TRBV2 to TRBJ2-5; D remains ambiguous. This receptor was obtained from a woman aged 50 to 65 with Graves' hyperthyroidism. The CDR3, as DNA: TGTGCCAGCATAGGGGAGACCCAGTACTTC. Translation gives CASIGETQYF.